This section outlines one T cell receptor (beta chain) sequence together with its context. This sample is part of a study of cytomegalovirus exposure and HLA in healthy donors. Primers included in the PCR were 60 Vbeta and 13 Jbeta primers. Repertoires were generated with immunoSEQ multiplex PCR, while TCRdb's copy carries only in-frame clones and drops some. Among 50,000 or so clones listed, approximately 82% were seen once. The sequenced sample was PBMCs. The source is a woman aged 18-29 years in good health and CMV-seronegative.

CDR3 DNA: TGCAGCGTTTTGACAGGGCCCGTTTACGAGCAGTACTTC. Its protein product is CSVLTGPVYEQYF. The genes are TRBV29-1 and TRBJ2-7; 7 bases fit TRBD1. Germline V gene data show CDR1 as SQVTM and CDR2 as ANQGSEA. V lost 5 bases, J lost 4 bases, and 8 bases stayed unmatched. This CDR3 is built from 13 residues.